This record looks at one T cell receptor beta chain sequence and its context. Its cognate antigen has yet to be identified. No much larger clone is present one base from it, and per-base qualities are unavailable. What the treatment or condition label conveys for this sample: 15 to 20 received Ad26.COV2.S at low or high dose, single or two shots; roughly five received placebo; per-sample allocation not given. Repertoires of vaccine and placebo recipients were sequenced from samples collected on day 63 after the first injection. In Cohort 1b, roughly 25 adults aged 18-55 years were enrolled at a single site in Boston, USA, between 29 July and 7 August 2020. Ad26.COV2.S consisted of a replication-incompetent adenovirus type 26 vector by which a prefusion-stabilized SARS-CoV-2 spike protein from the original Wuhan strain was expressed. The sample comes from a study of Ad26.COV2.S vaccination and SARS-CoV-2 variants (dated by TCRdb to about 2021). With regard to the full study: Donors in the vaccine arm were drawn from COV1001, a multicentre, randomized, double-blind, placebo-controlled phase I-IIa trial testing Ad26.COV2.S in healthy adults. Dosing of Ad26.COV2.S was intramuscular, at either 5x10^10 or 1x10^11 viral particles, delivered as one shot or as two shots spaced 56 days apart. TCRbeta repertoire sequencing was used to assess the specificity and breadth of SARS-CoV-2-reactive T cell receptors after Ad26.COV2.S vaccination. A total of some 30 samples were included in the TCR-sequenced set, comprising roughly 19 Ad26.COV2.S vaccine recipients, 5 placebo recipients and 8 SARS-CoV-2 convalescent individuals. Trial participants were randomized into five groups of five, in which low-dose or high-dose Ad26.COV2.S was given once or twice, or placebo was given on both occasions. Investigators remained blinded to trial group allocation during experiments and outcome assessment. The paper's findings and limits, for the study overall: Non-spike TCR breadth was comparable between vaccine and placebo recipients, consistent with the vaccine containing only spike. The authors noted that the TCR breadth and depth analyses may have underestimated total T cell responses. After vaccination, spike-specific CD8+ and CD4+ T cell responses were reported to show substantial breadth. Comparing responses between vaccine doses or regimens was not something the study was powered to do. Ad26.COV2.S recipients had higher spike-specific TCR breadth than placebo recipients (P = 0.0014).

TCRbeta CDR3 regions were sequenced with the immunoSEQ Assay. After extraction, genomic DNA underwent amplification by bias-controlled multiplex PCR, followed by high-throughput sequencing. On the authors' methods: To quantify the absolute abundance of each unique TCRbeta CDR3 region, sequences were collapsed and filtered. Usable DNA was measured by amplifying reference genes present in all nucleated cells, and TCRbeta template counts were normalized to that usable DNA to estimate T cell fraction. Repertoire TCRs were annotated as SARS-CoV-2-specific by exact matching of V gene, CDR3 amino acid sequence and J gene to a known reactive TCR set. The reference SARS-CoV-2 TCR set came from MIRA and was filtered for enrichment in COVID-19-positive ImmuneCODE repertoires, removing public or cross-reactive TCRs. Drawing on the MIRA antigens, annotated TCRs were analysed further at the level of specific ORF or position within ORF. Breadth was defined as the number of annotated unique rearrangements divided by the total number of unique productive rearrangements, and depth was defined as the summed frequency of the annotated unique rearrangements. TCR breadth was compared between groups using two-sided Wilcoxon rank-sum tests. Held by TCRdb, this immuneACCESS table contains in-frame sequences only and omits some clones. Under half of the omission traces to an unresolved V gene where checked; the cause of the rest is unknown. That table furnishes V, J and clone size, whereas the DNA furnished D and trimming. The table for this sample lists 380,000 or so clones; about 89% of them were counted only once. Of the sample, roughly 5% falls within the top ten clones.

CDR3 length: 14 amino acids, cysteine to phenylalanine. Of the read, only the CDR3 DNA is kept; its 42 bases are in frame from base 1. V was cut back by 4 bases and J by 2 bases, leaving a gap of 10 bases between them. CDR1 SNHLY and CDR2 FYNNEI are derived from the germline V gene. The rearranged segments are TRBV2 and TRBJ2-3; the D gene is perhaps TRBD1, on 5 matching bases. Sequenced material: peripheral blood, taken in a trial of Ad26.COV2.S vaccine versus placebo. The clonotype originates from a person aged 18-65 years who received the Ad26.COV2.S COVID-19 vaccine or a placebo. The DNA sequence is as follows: TGTGCCAGCAGTGGGTCGGACAACACAGATACGCAGTATTTT. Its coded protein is CASSGSDNTDTQYF.